This is a list of T cell receptor beta chains from one sample in a study of blood T cell repertoires in COVID-19. Libraries were prepared by immunoSEQ multiplex PCR; TCRdb keeps only in-frame clonotypes and omits some of them. Among hundreds of thousands of clones, about 91% were seen once, and the ten largest hold 10% to 15%. Sequenced input: peripheral blood. The receptors here all came from a woman aged 45-59 years with COVID-19, enrolled during active disease. CDR3s include the opening cysteine and the closing phenylalanine or tryptophan. The order of the fields is V gene, D gene, J gene, clone size, CDR3 protein, CDR3 DNA. D genes are given only for firm matches. Clone size is given for some rows only: seen once, a few or many times, or a class if the clone is expanded.

V: TRBV10-3; D: -; J: TRBJ2-1; size: -; CDR3: CAIRGSPNNEQFF; DNA: TGTGCCATCAGGGGGAGCCCCAACAATGAGCAGTTCTTC
V: TRBV12-3/TRBV12-4; D: -; J: TRBJ2-3; size: -; CDR3: CASSLDRLKQYF; DNA: TGTGCCAGCAGTTTAGACCGACTAAAGCAGTATTTT
V: TRBV11-2; D: -; J: TRBJ1-5; size: -; CDR3: CASSLGGSQPQHF; DNA: TGTGCCAGCAGCTTAGGAGGGAGCCAGCCCCAGCATTTT
V: TRBV28; D: -; J: TRBJ2-7; size: -; CDR3: CASSRSGTPSYEQYF; DNA: TGTGCCAGCAGCCGTTCCGGGACTCCCTCCTACGAGCAGTACTTC
V: TRBV9; D: -; J: TRBJ1-3; size: once; CDR3: CASSPRTQSDTIYF; DNA: TGTGCCAGCAGCCCCCGGACACAGTCGGACACCATATATTTT
V: TRBV6-2/TRBV6-3; D: TRBD2; J: TRBJ2-1; size: -; CDR3: CASSYSVASGGVTSYNEQFF; DNA: TGTGCCAGCAGTTACTCGGTGGCTAGCGGGGGGGTGACCTCCTACAATGAGCAGTTCTTC
V: TRBV24-1; D: TRBD2; J: TRBJ2-5; size: once; CDR3: CATQGTSGGGETQYF; DNA: TGTGCCACCCAAGGGACTAGCGGCGGGGGAGAGACCCAGTACTTC
V: TRBV7-3; D: -; J: TRBJ2-7; size: many; CDR3: CASSRSGNNYEQYF; DNA: TGTGCCAGCAGTCGGTCCGGGAATAACTACGAGCAGTACTTC
V: TRBV27; D: TRBD1; J: TRBJ2-7; size: -; CDR3: CASSLGTAYEQYF; DNA: TGTGCCAGCAGTTTAGGGACAGCCTACGAGCAGTACTTC
V: TRBV2; D: TRBD2; J: TRBJ2-5; size: once; CDR3: CASSVGGASGQETQYF; DNA: TGTGCCAGCAGTGTAGGAGGGGCTAGCGGACAAGAGACCCAGTACTTC
V: TRBV6-1; D: TRBD1; J: TRBJ1-2; size: -; CDR3: CASSDPDRDFYGYTF; DNA: TGTGCCAGCAGTGACCCGGACAGGGACTTCTATGGCTACACCTTC
V: TRBV9; D: -; J: TRBJ1-1; size: -; CDR3: CASSVEGGADTEAFF; DNA: TGTGCCAGCAGCGTAGAGGGAGGGGCCGACACTGAAGCTTTCTTT
V: TRBV5-4; D: -; J: TRBJ2-3; size: -; CDR3: CASRPDNTDTQYF; DNA: TGTGCCAGCAGACCCGACAACACAGATACGCAGTATTTT
V: TRBV6-5; D: -; J: TRBJ2-3; size: -; CDR3: CASSYRTSTDTQYF; DNA: TGTGCCAGCAGTTACCGTACTAGCACAGATACGCAGTATTTT
V: TRBV11-1; D: -; J: TRBJ2-1; size: -; CDR3: CASGHNEQFF; DNA: TGTGCCAGCGGCCACAATGAGCAGTTCTTC
V: TRBV27; D: TRBD2; J: TRBJ2-1; size: few; CDR3: CASSASSGHNEQFF; DNA: TGTGCCAGCAGTGCCTCTAGCGGACACAATGAGCAGTTCTTC
V: TRBV29-1; D: -; J: TRBJ1-2; size: -; CDR3: CSVDNRGSGYTF; DNA: TGCAGCGTTGATAATAGGGGAAGTGGCTACACCTTC
V: TRBV12-5; D: TRBD1; J: TRBJ2-3; size: once; CDR3: CASGSSRGQSDTQYF; DNA: TGTGCTAGTGGTTCTAGCCGGGGACAGTCAGATACGCAGTATTTT
V: TRBV11-2; D: -; J: TRBJ1-6; size: -; CDR3: CASSFSDSPLHF; DNA: TGTGCCAGCAGCTTTAGCGATTCACCCCTCCACTTT
V: TRBV18; D: -; J: TRBJ1-1; size: -; CDR3: CASSSDPGTLEAFF; DNA: TGTGCCAGCTCATCGGACCCCGGGACACTTGAAGCTTTCTTT
V: TRBV5-1; D: TRBD2; J: TRBJ2-1; size: once; CDR3: CASSFAGGVNEQFF; DNA: TGCGCCAGCAGCTTCGCGGGGGGTGTCAATGAGCAGTTCTTC
V: TRBV11-2; D: -; J: TRBJ2-1; size: -; CDR3: CASSPTLRQGGRDEQFF; DNA: TGTGCCAGCAGCCCAACCCTCCGGCAGGGGGGACGGGATGAGCAGTTCTTC
V: TRBV5-1; D: TRBD1; J: TRBJ1-2; size: -; CDR3: CASSRTAQGARGYTF; DNA: TGCGCCAGCAGCCGAACCGCTCAGGGGGCGCGGGGCTACACCTTC
V: TRBV6-5; D: -; J: TRBJ2-5; size: -; CDR3: CASMGAQETQYF; DNA: TGTGCCAGCATGGGGGCTCAAGAGACCCAGTACTTC
V: TRBV11-2; D: TRBD1; J: TRBJ2-1; size: few; CDR3: CASSLDWQGAFNEQFF; DNA: TGTGCCAGCAGCTTAGATTGGCAGGGGGCGTTCAATGAGCAGTTCTTC
V: TRBV7-6; D: -; J: TRBJ2-2; size: once; CDR3: CASSPGTRGNTGELFF; DNA: TGTGCCAGCAGCCCCGGGACTCGGGGGAACACCGGGGAGCTGTTTTTT
V: TRBV13; D: -; J: TRBJ1-3; size: -; CDR3: CASSLPGTGNTIYF; DNA: TGTGCCAGCAGCTTACCCGGTACTGGAAACACCATATATTTT
V: TRBV6-1; D: -; J: TRBJ2-3; size: -; CDR3: CASREGGGGQYF; DNA: TGTGCCAGCAGGGAAGGGGGCGGGGGGCAGTATTTT
V: TRBV3-1/TRBV3-2; D: -; J: TRBJ1-4; size: -; CDR3: CASSHQQANEKLFF; DNA: TGTGCCAGCAGCCACCAACAGGCTAATGAAAAACTGTTTTTT
V: TRBV9; D: TRBD1; J: TRBJ1-2; size: -; CDR3: CASSATQGQVLTF; DNA: TGTGCCAGCAGCGCGACACAAGGACAGGTTCTCACCTTC
V: TRBV7-9; D: TRBD2; J: TRBJ2-3; size: -; CDR3: CASSFPSGGVRDTQYF; DNA: TGTGCCAGCAGCTTCCCTAGCGGGGGGGTTAGAGATACGCAGTATTTT
V: TRBV24-1; D: TRBD1; J: TRBJ2-3; size: -; CDR3: CATSDPGQGTDTQYF; DNA: TGTGCCACCAGTGATCCGGGACAGGGCACAGATACGCAGTATTTT
V: TRBV10-3; D: TRBD1; J: TRBJ1-2; size: -; CDR3: CAISGGRGLVYGYTF; DNA: TGTGCCATCAGTGGGGGCAGGGGGCTAGTCTATGGCTACACCTTC
V: TRBV10-3; D: -; J: TRBJ1-3; size: once; CDR3: CAISDTAFSGNTIYF; DNA: TGTGCCATCAGTGACACAGCATTTTCTGGAAACACCATATATTTT
V: TRBV7-8; D: -; J: TRBJ2-7; size: -; CDR3: CASSSSGYLLEQYF; DNA: TGTGCCAGCAGCTCCTCAGGGTACCTCCTCGAGCAGTACTTC
V: TRBV19; D: -; J: TRBJ2-3; size: few; CDR3: CASTTRGTDTQYF; DNA: TGTGCCAGTACCACCAGGGGCACAGATACGCAGTATTTT
V: TRBV18; D: TRBD2; J: TRBJ2-1; size: -; CDR3: CASSSLAGANNEQFF; DNA: TGTGCCAGCTCGTCACTAGCGGGGGCCAACAATGAGCAGTTCTTC
V: TRBV19; D: TRBD2; J: TRBJ2-2; size: -; CDR3: CASSMVSGLGELFF; DNA: TGTGCCAGTAGTATGGTTAGCGGGCTCGGGGAGCTGTTTTTT
V: TRBV7-7; D: -; J: TRBJ1-4; size: -; CDR3: CASSPSEASEKLFF; DNA: TGTGCCAGCAGCCCCAGCGAAGCTAGTGAAAAACTGTTTTTT
V: TRBV29-1; D: TRBD1; J: TRBJ2-7; size: -; CDR3: CSVRQGLNEQYF; DNA: TGCAGCGTGCGACAGGGGCTCAACGAGCAGTACTTC